This TCR beta chain was identified during a study of T cells in Graves' hyperthyroidism and ophthalmopathy. Regarding the study as a whole: Researchers found most expanded thyroid clonotypes above 0.001 in blood as well.

This clonotype was counted many times. No antigen is known for it. TCR beta CDR3 regions were amplified from RNA transcripts. TCR CDR3 regions were first amplified by RT-PCR with HTBI primers. Each CDR3 protein is one row after TCRdb ran MiXCR on the multiplex PCR reads. The profile covers roughly 290,000 distinct CDR3 sequences, with roughly 14% appearing a single time and 7% to 8.5% taken by the ten largest. The V end was cut by 8 bases, the J end by 6 bases, with 11 bases between. This CDR3 comprises 11 residues. Looked up from germline, CDR1 is WSHSY and CDR2 is SAAADI. Uncontrolled infection, other autoimmune disease, pregnancy and lactation each barred patients from inclusion.

The chain links TRBV10-2 to TRBJ2-7; D may be TRBD2 (5 bases). This TCR came from a woman in her thirties with Graves' hyperthyroidism that later progressed to Graves' ophthalmopathy. The sequenced sample was blood. The CDR3 DNA reads as TGCGCCAGCTCCGAAGGAGGCGAGCAGTACTTC. Protein: CASSEGGEQYF.